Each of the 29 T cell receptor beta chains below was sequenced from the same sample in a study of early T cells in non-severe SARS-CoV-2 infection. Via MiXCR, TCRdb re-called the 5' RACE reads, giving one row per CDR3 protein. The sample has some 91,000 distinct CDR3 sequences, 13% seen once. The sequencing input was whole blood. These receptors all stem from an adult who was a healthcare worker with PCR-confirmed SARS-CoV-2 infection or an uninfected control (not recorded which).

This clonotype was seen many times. DNA of the CDR3: TGTGCCACCAGTGATTCCGGACTACCTCAAGAGACCCAGTACTTC. Its translation is CATSDSGLPQETQYF. This chain joins TRBV24-1 and TRBJ2-5; the D gene is possibly TRBD2 (6 bases). This CDR3 region has 15 residues. Germline loops: CDR1 KGHDR, CDR2 SFDVKD. V was trimmed by 2 bases and J by 2 bases, leaving 11 bases between them.

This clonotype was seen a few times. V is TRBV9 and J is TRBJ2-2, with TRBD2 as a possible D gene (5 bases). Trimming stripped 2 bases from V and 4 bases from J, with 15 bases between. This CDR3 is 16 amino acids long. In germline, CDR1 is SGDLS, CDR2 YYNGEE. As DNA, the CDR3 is TGTGCCAGCAGCGTGGGGTCCGGACTGGGCACCGGGGAGCTGTTTTTT. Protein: CASSVGSGLGTGELFF.

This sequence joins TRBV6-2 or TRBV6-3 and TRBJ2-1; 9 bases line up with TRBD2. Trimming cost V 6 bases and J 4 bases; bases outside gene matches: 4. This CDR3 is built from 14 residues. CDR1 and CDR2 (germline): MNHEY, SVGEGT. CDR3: CASSSGGPYNEQFF. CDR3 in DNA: TGTGCCAGCAGCAGCGGGGGGCCTTACAATGAGCAGTTCTTC.

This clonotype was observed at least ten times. CDR3 region: CASSSYGTGNTGELFF. CDR3 DNA sequence: TGTGCCAGCAGTTCATATGGGACAGGGAACACCGGGGAGCTGTTTTTT. This chain uses TRBV27 with TRBJ2-2; 8 bases match TRBD1. Per the germline V gene, CDR1 is MNHEY and CDR2 is SMNVEV (reference sequence). This CDR3 has 16 amino acids. With 4 bases clipped from V and 1 base from J, the junction kept 5 bases outside the gene matches.

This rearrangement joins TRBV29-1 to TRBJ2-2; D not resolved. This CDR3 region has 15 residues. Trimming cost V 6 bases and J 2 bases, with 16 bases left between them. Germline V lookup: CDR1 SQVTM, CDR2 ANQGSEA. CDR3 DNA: TGCAGCGTGAATCCAGGCCCTACTAACACCGGGGAGCTGTTTTTT. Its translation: CSVNPGPTNTGELFF.

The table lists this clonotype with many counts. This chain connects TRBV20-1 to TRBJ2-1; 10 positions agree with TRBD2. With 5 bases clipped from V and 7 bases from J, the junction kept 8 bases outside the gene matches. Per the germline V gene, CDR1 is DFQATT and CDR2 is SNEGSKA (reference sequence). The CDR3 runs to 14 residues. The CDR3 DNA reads TGCAGTGCTTCCAGCGGGGGGGCTGGTAATGAGCAGTTCTTC. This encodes CSASSGGAGNEQFF.

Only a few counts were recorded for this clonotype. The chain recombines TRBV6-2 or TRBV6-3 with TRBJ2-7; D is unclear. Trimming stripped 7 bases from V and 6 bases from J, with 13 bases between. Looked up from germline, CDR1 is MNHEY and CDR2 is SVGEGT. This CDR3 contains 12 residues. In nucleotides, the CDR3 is TGTGCCAGCACCGATACACGGGTCGAGCAGTACTTC. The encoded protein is CASTDTRVEQYF.

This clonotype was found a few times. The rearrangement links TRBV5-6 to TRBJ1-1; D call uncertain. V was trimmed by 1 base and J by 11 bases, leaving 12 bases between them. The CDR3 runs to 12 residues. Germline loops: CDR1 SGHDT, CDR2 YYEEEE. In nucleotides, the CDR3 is TGTGCCAGCAGCTTGAGGGCAGCGCGGGCTTTCTTT. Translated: CASSLRAARAFF.

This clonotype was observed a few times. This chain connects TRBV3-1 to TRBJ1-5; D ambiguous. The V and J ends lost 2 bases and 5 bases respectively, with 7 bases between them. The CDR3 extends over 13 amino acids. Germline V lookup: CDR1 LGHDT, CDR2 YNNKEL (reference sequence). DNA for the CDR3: TGTGCCAGCAGCCAATTCCAAGATCAGCCCCAGCATTTT. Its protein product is CASSQFQDQPQHF.

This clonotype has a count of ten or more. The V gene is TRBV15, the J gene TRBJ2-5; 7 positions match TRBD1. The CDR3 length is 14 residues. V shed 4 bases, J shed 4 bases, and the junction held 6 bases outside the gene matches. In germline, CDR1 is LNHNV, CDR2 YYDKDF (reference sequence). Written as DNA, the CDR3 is TGTGCCACCAGCACTAGGACAGGCACAGAGACCCAGTACTTC. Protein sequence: CATSTRTGTETQYF.

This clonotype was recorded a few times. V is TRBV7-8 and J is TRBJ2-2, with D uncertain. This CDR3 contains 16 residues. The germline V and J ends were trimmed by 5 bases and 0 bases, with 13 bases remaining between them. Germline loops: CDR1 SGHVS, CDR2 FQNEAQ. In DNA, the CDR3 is TGTGCCAGCAGCCTAATGTGGACGGCGAACACCGGGGAGCTGTTTTTT. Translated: CASSLMWTANTGELFF.

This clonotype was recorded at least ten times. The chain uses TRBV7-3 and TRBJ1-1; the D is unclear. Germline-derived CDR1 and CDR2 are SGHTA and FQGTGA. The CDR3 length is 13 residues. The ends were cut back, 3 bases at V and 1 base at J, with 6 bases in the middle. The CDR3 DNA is TGTGCCAGCAGCTTGAGGGCGAACACTGAAGCTTTCTTT. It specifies CASSLRANTEAFF.

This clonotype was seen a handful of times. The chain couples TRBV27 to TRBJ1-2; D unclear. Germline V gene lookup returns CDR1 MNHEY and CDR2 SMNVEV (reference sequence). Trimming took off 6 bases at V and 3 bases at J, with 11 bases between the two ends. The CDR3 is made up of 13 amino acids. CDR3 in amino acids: CASRRSPYYGYTF. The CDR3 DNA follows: TGTGCCAGCAGGCGAAGTCCCTACTATGGCTACACCTTC.

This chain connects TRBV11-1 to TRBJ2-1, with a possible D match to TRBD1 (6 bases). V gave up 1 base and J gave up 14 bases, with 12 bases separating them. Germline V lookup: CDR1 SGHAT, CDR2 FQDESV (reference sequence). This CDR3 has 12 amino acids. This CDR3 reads CASSLDRAEEFF. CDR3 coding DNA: TGTGCCAGCAGCTTAGACAGGGCAGAAGAGTTCTTC.

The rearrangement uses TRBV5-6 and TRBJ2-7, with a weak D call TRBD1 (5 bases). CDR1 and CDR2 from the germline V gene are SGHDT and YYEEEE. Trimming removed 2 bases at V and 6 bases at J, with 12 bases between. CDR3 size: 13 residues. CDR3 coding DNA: TGTGCCAGCAGCTTCGCAGGGTCGGGCGAGCAGTACTTC. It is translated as CASSFAGSGEQYF. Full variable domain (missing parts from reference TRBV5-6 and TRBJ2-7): DAGVTQSPTHLIKTRGQQVTLRCSPKSGHDTVSWYQQALGQGPQFIFQYYEEEERQRGNFPDRFSGHQFPNYSSELNVNALLLGDSALYLCASSFAGSGEQYFGPGTRLTVT.

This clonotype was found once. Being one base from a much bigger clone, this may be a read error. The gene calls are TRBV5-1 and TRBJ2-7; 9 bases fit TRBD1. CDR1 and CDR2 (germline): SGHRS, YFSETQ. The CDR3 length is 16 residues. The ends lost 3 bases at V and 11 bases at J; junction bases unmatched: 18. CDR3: CASSSIRQGDAAPEYF. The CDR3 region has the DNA TGCGCCAGCAGCTCTATTCGACAGGGGGATGCCGCCCCGGAGTACTTC.

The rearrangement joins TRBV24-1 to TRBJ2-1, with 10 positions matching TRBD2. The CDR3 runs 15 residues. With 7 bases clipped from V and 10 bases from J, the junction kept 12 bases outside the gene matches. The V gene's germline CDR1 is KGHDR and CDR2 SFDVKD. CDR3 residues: CATSTSSGGRLEQFF. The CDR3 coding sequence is TGTGCCACCAGCACTTCTAGCGGGGGCCGTTTAGAGCAGTTCTTC.

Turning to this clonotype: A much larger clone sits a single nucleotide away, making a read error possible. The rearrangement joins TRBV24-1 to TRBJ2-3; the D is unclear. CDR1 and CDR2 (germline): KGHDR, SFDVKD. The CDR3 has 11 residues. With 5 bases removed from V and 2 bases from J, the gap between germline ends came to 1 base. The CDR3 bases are TGTGCCACCAGTGCCACAGATACGCAGTATTTT. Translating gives CATSATDTQYF.

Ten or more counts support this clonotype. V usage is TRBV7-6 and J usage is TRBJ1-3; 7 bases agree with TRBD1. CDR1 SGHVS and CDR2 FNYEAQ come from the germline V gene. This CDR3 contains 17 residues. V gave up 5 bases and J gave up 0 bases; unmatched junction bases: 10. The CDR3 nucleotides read TGTGCCAGCAGCCTATTCCAGGGGGACCTCTCTGGAAACACCATATATTTT. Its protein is CASSLFQGDLSGNTIYF.

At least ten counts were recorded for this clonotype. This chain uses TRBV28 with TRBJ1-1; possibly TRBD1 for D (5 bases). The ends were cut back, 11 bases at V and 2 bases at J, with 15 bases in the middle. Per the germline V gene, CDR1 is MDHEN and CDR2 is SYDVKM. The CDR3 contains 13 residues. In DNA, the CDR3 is TGTGCCGGGGGGAGGGTCAAAAACACTGAAGCTTTCTTT. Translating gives CAGGRVKNTEAFF.

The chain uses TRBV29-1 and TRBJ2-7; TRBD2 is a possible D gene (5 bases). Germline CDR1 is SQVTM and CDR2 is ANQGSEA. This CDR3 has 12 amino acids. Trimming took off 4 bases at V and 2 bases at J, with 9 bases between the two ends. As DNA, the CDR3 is TGCAGCGTTGCTGGGAGCCCCTACGAGCAGTACTTC. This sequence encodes CSVAGSPYEQYF.

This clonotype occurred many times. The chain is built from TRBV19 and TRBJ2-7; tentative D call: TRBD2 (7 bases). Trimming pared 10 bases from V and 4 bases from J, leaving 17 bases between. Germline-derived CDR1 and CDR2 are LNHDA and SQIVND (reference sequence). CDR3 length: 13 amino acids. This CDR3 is CAIPRGPGYEQYF. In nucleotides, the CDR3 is TGTGCCATCCCGCGGGGGCCAGGGTACGAGCAGTACTTC. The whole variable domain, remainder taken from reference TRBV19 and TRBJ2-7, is DGGITQSPKYLFRKEGQNVTLSCEQNLNHDAMYWYRQDPGQGLRLIYYSQIVNDFQKGDIAEGYSVSREKKESFPLTVTSAQKNPTAFYLCAIPRGPGYEQYFGPGTRLTVT.

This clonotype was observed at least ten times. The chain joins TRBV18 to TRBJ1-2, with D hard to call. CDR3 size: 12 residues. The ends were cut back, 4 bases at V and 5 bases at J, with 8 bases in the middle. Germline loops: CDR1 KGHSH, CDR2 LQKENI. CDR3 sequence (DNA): TGTGCCAGCTCACTGGACGATTATGGCTACACCTTC. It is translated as CASSLDDYGYTF.

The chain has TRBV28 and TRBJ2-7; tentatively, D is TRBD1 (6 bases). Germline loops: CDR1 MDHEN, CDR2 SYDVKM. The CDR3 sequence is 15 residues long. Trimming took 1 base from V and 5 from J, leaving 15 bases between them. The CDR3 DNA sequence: TGTGCCAGCAGTTTATATGGGACACTACCCCACGAGCAGTACTTC. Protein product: CASSLYGTLPHEQYF.

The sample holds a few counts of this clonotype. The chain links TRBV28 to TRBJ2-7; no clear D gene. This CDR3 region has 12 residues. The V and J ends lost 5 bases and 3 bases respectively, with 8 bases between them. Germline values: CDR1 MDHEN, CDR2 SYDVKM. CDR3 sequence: CASSIDLYEQYF. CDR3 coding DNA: TGTGCCAGCAGTATTGACCTCTACGAGCAGTACTTC.

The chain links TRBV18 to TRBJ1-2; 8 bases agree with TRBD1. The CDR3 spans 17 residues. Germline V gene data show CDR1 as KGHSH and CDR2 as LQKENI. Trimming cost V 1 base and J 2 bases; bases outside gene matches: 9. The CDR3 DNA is TGTGCCAGCTCACCACGTGTTGACAGGGGATGGAACTATGGCTACACCTTC. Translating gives CASSPRVDRGWNYGYTF.

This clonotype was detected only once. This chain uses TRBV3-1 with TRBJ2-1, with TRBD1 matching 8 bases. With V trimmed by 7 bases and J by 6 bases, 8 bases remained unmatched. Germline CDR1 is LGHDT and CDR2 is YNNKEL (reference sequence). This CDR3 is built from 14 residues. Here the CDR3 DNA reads TGTGCCAGCAATGTCCAGGGGGCGATCAATGAGCAGTTCTTC. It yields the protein CASNVQGAINEQFF.

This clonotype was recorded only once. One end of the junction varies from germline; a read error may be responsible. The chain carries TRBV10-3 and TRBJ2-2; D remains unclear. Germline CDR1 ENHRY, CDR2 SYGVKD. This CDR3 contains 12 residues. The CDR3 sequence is CATSLLGGELFF. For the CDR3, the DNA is TGTGCCACCAGTTTACTGGGCGGGGAGCTGTTTTTT.

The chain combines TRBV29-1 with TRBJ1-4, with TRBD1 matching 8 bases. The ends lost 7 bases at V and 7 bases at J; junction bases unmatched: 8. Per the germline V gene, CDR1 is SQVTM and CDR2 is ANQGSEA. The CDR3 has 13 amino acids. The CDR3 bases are TGCAGCGCCGGGCAGGGGGCGGCTGAAAAACTGTTTTTT. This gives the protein CSAGQGAAEKLFF.